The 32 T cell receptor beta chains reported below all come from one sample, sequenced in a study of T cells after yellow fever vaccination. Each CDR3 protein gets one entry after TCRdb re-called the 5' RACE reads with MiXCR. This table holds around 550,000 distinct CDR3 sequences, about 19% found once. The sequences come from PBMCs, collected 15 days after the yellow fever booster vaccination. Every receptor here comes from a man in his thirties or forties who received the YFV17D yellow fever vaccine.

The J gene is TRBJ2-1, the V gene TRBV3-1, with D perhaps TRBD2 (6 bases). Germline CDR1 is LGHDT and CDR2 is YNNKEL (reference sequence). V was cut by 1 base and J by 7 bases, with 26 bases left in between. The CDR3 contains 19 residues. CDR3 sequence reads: CASSQGLTGRPTLLNEQFF. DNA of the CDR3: TGTGCCAGCAGCCAAGGGCTCACCGGGAGACCCACCTTACTAAATGAGCAGTTCTTC.

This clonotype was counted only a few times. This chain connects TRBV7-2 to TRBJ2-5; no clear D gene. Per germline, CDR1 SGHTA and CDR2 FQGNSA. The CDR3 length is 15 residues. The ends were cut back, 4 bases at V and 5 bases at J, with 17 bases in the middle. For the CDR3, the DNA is TGTGCCAGCAGCTCCTCGGGCCCGGGTGGGGAGACCCAGTACTTC. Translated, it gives CASSSSGPGGETQYF. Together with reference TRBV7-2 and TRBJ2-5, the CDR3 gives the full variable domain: GAGVSQSPSNKVTEKGKDVELRCDPISGHTALYWYRQSLGQGLEFLIYFQGNSAPDKSGLPSDRFSAERTGGSVSTLTIQRTQQEDSAVYLCASSSSGPGGETQYFGPGTRLLVL.

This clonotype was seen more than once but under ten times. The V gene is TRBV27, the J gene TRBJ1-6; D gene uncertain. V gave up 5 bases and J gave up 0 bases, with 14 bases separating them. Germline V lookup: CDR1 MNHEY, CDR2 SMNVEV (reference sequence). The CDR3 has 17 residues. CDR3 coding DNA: TGTGCCAGCAGTCCCCGACCCAAGAGCTCCTATAATTCACCCCTCCACTTT. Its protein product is CASSPRPKSSYNSPLHF.

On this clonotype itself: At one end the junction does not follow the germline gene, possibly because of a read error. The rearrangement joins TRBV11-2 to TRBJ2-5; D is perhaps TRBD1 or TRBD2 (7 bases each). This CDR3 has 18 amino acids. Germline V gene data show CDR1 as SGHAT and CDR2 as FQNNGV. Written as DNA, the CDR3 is TGTGCCAGCGGCTTACTCGGCAGGGGGAGGGCTCAAATAGAGACCCAGTACTTC. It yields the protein CASGLLGRGRAQIETQYF.

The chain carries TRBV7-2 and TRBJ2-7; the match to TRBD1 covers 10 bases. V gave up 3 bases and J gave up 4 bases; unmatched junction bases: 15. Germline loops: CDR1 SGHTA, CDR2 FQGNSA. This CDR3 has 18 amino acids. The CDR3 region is CASSFAAGDRGRFYEQYF. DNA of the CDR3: TGTGCCAGCAGCTTTGCAGCGGGAGACAGGGGGCGCTTTTACGAGCAGTACTTC.

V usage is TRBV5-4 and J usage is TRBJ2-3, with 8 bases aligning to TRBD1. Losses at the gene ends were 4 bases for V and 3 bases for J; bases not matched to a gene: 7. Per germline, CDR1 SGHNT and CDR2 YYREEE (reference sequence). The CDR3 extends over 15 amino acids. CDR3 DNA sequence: TGTGCCAGCAGCGCCCGACAGGGGCGGACAGATACGCAGTATTTT. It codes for CASSARQGRTDTQYF.

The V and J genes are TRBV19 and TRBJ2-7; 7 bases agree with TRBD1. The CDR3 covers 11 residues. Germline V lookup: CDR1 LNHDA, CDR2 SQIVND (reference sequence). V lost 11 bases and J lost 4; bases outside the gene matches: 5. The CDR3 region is CASGGRYEQYF. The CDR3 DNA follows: TGTGCCTCAGGGGGAAGGTACGAGCAGTACTTC.

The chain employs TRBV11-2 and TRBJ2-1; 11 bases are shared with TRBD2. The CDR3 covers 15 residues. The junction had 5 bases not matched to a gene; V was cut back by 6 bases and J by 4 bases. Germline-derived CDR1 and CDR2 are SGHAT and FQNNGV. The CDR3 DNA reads TGTGCCAGCAGAGCAACTAGCGGGGGTTACAATGAGCAGTTCTTC. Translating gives CASRATSGGYNEQFF.

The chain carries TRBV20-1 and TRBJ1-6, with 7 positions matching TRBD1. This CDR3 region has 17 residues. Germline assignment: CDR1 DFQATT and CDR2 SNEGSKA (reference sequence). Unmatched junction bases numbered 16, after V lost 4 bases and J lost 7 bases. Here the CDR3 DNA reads TGCAGTGCTATCTTTCTTCGGCCGGGACAGACAAATTCACCCCTCCACTTT. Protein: CSAIFLRPGQTNSPLHF.

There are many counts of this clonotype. The CDR3 DNA sequence: TGTGCCAGCAGTTATCGGGACAGGGGGCTCTACGAGCAGTACTTC. Protein sequence: CASSYRDRGLYEQYF. J is TRBJ2-7 and V is TRBV6-5; 12 positions match TRBD1. Germline V lookup: CDR1 MNHEY, CDR2 SVGAGI. The CDR3 consists of 15 residues. V dropped 3 bases and J dropped 3; count of bases not matched to a gene: 3.

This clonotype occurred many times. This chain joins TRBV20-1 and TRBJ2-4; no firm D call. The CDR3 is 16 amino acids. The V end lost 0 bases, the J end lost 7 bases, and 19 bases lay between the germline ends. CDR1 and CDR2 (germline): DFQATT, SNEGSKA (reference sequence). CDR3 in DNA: TGCAGTGCTAGAGATGAAGGGTCCCTGGGTTGGAACATTCAGTACTTC. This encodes CSARDEGSLGWNIQYF.

The CDR3 DNA reads TGTGCCAGCAGTCCGTATAGCGGGGGGTACAATGAGCAGTTCTTC. Encoded protein: CASSPYSGGYNEQFF. The chain combines TRBV12-3 or TRBV12-4 with TRBJ2-1; 10 bases map to TRBD2. V dropped 5 bases and J dropped 4; count of bases not matched to a gene: 5. The CDR3 length is 15 residues.

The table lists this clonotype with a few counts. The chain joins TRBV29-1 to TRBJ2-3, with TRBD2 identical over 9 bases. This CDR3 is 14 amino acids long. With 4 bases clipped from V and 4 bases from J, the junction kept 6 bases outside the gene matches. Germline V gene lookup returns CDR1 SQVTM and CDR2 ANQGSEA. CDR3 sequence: CSVAAGGPADTQYF. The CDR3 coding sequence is TGCAGCGTTGCGGCGGGAGGGCCGGCAGATACGCAGTATTTT.

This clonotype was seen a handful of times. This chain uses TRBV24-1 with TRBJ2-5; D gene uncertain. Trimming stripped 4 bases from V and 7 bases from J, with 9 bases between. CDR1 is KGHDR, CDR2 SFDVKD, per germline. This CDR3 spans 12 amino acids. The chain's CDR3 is CATSENARTQYF. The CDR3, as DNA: TGTGCCACCAGTGAAAACGCGCGGACCCAGTACTTC.

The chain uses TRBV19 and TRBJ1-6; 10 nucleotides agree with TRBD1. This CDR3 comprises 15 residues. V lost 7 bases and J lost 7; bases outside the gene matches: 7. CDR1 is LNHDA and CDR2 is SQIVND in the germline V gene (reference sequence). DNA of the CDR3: TGTGCCAGTACCCCGGACAGGGGGTACAATTCACCCCTCCACTTT. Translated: CASTPDRGYNSPLHF.

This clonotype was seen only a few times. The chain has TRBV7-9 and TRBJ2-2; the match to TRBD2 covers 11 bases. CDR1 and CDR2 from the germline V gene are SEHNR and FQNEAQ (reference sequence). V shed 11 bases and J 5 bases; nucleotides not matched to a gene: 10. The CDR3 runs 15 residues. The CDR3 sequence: CAPGGTSGSTGELFF. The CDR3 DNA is TGTGCCCCAGGAGGGACTAGCGGTTCTACCGGGGAGCTGTTTTTT.

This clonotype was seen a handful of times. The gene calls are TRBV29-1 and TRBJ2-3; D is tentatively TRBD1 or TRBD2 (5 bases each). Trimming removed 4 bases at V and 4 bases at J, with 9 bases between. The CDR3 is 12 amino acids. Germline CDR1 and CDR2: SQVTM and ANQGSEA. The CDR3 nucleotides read TGCAGCGTTGGGGACGGATCAGATACGCAGTATTTT. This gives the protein CSVGDGSDTQYF.

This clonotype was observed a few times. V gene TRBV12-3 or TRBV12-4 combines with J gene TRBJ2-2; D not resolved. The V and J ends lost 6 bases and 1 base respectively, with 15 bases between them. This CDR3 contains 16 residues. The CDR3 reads CASSPVGGLNTGELFF. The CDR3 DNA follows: TGTGCCAGCAGCCCCGTGGGCGGTCTGAACACCGGGGAGCTGTTTTTT.

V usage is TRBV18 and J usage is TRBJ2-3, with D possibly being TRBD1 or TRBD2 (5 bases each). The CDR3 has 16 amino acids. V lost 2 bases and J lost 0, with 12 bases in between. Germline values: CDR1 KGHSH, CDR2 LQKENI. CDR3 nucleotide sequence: TGTGCCAGCTCACCATGGTTCGGGGCGAGCACAGATACGCAGTATTTT. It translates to CASSPWFGASTDTQYF.

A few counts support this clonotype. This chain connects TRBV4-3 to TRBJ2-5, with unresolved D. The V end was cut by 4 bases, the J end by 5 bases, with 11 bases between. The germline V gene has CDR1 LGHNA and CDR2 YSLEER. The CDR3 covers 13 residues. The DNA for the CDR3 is TGCGCCAGCAGCCGAGACCCCGGGGAGACCCAGTACTTC. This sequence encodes CASSRDPGETQYF.

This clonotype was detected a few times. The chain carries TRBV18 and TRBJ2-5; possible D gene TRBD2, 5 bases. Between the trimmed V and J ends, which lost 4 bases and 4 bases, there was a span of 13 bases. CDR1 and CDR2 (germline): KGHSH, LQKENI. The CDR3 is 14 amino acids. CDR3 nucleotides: TGTGCCAGCTCACGGAGGACTCTGGGAGAGACCCAGTACTTC. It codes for CASSRRTLGETQYF.

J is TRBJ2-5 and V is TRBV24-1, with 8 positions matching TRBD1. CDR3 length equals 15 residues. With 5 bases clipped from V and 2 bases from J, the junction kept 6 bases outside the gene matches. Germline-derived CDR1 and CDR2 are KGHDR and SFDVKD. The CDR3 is CATSAGQGAQETQYF. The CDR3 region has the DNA TGTGCCACCAGTGCGGGGCAGGGGGCTCAAGAGACCCAGTACTTC.

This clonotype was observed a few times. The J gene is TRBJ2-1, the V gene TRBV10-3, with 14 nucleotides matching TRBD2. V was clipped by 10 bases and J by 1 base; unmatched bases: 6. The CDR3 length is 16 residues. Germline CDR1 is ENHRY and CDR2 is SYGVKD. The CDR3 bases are TGTGCCACCCGGACTAGCGGGAGGTCATCCTACAATGAGCAGTTCTTC. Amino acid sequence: CATRTSGRSSYNEQFF.

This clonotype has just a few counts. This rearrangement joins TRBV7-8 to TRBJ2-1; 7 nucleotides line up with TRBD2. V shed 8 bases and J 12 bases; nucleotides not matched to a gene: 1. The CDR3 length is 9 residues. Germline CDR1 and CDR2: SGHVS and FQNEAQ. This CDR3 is CASGEGQFF. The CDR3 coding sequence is TGTGCCAGCGGGGAGGGGCAGTTCTTC.

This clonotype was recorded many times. CDR3 protein: CASSQGQRTEAFF. The CDR3 DNA follows: TGCGCCAGCAGCCAGGGACAGCGCACTGAAGCTTTCTTT. The rearrangement uses TRBV4-3 and TRBJ1-1; 7 bases agree with TRBD1. V lost 3 bases, J lost 4 bases, and 2 bases stayed unmatched. This CDR3 is 13 amino acids long. The germline gives CDR1 LGHNA, CDR2 YSLEER.

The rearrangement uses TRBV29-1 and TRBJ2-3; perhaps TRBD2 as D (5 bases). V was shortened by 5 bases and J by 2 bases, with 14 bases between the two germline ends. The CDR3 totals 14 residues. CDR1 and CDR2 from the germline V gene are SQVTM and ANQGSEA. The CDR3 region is CSVTPPGDTDTQYF. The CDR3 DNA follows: TGCAGCGTTACCCCGCCCGGGGACACAGATACGCAGTATTTT.

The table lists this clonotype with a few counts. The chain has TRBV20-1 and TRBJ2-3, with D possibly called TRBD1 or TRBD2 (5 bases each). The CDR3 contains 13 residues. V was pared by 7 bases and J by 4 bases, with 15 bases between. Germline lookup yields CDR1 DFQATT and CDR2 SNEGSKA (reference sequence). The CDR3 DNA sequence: TGCAGTGGGGGCTTGAGGGGCGCAGATACGCAGTATTTT. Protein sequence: CSGGLRGADTQYF.

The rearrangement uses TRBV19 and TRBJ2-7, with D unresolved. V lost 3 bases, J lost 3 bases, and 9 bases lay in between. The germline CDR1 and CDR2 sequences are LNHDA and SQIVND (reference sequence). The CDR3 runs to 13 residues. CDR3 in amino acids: CASSIGNGYEQYF. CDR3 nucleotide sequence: TGTGCCAGTAGTATCGGTAACGGCTACGAGCAGTACTTC.

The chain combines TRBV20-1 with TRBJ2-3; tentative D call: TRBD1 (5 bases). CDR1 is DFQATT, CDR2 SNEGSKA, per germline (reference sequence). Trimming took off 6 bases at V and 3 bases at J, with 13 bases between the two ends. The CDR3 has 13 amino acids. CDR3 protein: CSAHEGATDTQYF. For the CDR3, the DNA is TGCAGTGCCCACGAAGGGGCTACAGATACGCAGTATTTT.

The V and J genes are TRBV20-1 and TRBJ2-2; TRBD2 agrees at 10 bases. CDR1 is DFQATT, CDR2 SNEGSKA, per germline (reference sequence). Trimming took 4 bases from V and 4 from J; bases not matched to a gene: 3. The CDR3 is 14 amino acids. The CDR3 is CSATSGRGTGELFF. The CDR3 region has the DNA TGCAGTGCTACCAGCGGGAGGGGCACCGGGGAGCTGTTTTTT.

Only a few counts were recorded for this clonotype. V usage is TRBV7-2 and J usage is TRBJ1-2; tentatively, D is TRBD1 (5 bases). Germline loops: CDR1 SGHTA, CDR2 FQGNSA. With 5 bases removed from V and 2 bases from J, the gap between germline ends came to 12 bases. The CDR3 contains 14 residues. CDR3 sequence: CASSTFGGNYGYTF. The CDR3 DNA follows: TGTGCCAGCAGCACCTTTGGGGGGAACTATGGCTACACCTTC.

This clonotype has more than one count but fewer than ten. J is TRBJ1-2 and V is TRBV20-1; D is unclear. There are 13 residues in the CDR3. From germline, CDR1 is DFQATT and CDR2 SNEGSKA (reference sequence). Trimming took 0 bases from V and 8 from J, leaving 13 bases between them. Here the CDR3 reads CSARDSTSYGYTF. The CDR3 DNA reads TGCAGTGCTAGAGATTCAACAAGTTACGGCTACACCTTC.